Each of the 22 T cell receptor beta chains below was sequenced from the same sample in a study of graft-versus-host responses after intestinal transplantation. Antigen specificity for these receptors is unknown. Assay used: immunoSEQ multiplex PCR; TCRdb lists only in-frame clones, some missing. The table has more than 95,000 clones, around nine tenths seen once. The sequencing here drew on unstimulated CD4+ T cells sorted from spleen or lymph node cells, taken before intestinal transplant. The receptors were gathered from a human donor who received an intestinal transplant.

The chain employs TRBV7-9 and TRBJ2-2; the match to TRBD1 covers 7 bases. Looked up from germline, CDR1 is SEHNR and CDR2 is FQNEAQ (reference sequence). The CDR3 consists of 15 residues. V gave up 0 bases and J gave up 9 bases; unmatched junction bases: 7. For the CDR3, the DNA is TGTGCCAGCAGCTTAGCCATGGACAGGCCAAGGGAGCTGTTTTTT. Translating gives CASSLAMDRPRELFF.

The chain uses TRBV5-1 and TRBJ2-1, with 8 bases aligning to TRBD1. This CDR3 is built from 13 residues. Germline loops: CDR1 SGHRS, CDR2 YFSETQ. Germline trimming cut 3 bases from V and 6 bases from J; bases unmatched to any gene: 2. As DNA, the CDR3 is TGCGCCAGCAGCTGGACAGGGACCAATGAGCAGTTCTTC. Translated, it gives CASSWTGTNEQFF.

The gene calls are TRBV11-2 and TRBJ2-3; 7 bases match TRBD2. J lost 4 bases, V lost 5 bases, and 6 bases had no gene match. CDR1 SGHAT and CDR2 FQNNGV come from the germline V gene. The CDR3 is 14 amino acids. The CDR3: CASSPSGGPDTQYF. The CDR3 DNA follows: TGTGCCAGCAGCCCTAGCGGTGGACCAGATACGCAGTATTTT.

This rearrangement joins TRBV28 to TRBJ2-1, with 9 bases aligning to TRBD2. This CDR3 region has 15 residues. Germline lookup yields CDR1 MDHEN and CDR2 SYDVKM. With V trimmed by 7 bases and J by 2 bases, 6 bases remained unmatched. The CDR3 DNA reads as TGTGCCAGCATCATAGCGGGAGATCCCTACAATGAGCAGTTCTTC. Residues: CASIIAGDPYNEQFF.

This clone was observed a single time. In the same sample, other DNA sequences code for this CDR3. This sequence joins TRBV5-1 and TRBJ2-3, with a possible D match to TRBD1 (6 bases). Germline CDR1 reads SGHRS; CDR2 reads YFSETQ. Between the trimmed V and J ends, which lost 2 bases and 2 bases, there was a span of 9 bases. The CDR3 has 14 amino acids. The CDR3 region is CASSLGGSTDTQYF. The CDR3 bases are TGCGCCAGCAGCTTAGGGGGTTCCACAGATACGCAGTATTTT. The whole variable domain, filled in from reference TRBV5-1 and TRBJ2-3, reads KAGVTQTPRYLIKTRGQQVTLSCSPISGHRSVSWYQQTPGQGLQFLFEYFSETQRNKGNFPGRFSGRQFSNSRSEMNVSTLELGDSALYLCASSLGGSTDTQYFGPGTRLTVL.

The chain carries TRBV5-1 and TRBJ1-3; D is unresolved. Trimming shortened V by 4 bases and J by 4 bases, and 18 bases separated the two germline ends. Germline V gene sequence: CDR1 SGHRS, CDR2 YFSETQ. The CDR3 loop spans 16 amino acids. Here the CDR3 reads CASSPRSGWQGNTIYF. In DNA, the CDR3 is TGCGCCAGCAGCCCCCGTAGCGGGTGGCAGGGAAACACCATATATTTT.

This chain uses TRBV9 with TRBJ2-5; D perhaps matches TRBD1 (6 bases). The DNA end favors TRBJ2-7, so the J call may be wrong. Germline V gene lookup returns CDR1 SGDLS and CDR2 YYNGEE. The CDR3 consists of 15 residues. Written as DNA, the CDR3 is TGTGCCAGCAGCTTACGGGACAAACCCTACTACGAGCAGTACTTC. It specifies CASSLRDKPYYEQYF.

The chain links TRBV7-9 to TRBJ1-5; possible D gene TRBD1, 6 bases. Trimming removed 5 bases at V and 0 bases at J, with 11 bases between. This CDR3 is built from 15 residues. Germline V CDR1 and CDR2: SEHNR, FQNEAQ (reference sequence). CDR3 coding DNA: TGTGCCAGCAGCCCCAACAGGGATAGCAATCAGCCCCAGCATTTT. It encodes CASSPNRDSNQPQHF. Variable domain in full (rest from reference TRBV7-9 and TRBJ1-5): DTGVSQNPRHKITKRGQNVTFRCDPISEHNRLYWYRQTLGQGPEFLTYFQNEAQLEKSRLLSDRFSAERPKGSFSTLEIQRTEQGDSAMYLCASSPNRDSNQPQHFGDGTRLSIL.

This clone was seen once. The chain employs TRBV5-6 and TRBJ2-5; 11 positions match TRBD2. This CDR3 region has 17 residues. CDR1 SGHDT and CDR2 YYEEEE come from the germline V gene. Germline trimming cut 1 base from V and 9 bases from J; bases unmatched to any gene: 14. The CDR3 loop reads CASSLSEFASGRSAQYF. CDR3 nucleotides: TGTGCCAGCAGCTTGTCTGAGTTCGCTAGCGGGAGGTCGGCCCAGTACTTC.

The CDR3 DNA sequence: TGTGCCACCAGCTGGGGAGGCAGGGCCCCCGAAGCTTTCTTT. It specifies CATSWGGRAPEAFF. J is TRBJ1-1 and V is TRBV15, with a weak D call TRBD1 (5 bases). Germline-derived CDR1 and CDR2 are LNHNV and YYDKDF (reference sequence). V lost 5 bases and J lost 8, with 18 bases in between. CDR3 size: 14 residues.

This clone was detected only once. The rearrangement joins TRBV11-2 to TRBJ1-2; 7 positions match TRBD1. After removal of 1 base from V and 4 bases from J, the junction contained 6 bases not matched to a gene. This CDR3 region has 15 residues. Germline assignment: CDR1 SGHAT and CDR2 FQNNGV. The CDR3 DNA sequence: TGTGCCAGCAGCTTAGTCACGACAGGGAGCTATGGCTACACCTTC. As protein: CASSLVTTGSYGYTF.

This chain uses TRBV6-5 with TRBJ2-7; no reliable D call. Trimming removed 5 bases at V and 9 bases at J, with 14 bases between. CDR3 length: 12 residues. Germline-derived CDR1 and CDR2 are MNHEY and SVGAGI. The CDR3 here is CASSEALHRQYF. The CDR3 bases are TGTGCCAGCAGTGAAGCGCTTCATCGGCAGTACTTC.

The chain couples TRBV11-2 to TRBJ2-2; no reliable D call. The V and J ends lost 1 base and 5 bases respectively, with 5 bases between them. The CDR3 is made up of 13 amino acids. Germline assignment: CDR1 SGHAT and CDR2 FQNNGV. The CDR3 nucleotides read TGTGCCAGCAGCTTAGGCCAGACCGGGGAGCTGTTTTTT. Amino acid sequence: CASSLGQTGELFF.

Here the CDR3 reads CASSSTSGGTSYEQYF. For the CDR3, the DNA is TGTGCCAGCAGTTCCACTAGCGGGGGGACATCCTACGAGCAGTACTTC. The rearrangement uses TRBV6-5 and TRBJ2-7; the match to TRBD2 covers 12 bases. CDR3 length: 16 residues. The trim removed 4 bases at V and 1 base at J, leaving 5 bases unmatched. The V gene's germline CDR1 is MNHEY and CDR2 SVGAGI.

The CDR3 sequence is CASSPTGVGEQYF. The CDR3 nucleotides are TGTGCCAGCAGTCCGACAGGGGTCGGGGAGCAGTACTTC. This chain uses TRBV7-9 with TRBJ2-7; the match to TRBD1 covers 8 bases. This CDR3 comprises 13 residues. Looked up from germline, CDR1 is SEHNR and CDR2 is FQNEAQ (reference sequence). V dropped 6 bases and J dropped 7; count of bases not matched to a gene: 8.

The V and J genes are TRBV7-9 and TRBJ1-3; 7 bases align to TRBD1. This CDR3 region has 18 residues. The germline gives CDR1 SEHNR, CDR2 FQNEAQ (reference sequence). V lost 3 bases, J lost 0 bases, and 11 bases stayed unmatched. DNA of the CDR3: TGTGCCAGCAGCTTTCCGGGACAGAGTTCGAGCTCTGGAAACACCATATATTTT. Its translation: CASSFPGQSSSSGNTIYF.

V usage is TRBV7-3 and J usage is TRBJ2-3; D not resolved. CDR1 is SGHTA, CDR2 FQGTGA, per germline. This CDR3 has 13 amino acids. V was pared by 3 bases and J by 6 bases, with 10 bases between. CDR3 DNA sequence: TGTGCCAGCAGCTTCACTCCCTCGGATACGCAGTATTTT. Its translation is CASSFTPSDTQYF.

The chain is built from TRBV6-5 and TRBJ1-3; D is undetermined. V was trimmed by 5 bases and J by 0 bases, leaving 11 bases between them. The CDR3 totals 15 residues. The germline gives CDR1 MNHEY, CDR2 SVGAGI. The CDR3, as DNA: TGTGCCAGCAGTCCCGGGATTCACTCTGGAAACACCATATATTTT. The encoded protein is CASSPGIHSGNTIYF.

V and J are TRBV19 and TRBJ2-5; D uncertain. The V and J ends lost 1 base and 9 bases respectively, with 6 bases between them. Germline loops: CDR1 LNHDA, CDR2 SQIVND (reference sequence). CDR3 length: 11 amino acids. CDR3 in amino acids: CASSIGRAQYF. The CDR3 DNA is TGTGCCAGTAGTATAGGACGGGCCCAGTACTTC.

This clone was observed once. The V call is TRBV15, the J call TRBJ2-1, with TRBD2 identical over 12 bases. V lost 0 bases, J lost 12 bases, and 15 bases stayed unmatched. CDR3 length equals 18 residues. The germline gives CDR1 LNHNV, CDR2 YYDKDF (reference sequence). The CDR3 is CATSRDRRGLAGGSGQFF. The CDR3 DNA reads TGTGCCACCAGCAGAGATCGCCGGGGACTAGCGGGTGGGAGCGGGCAGTTCTTC.

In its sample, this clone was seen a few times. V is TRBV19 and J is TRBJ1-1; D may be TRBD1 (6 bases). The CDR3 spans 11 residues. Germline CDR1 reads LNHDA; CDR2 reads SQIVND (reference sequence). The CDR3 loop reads CESTGNTEAFF. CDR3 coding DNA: TGTGAGTCGACAGGGAACACTGAAGCTTTCTTT.

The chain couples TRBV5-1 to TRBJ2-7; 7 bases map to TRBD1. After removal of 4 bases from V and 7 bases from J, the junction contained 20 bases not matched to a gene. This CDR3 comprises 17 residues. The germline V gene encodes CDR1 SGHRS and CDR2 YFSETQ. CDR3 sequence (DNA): TGCGCCAGCAGCCGGGTGCCGTCCGGGACAGATCCTAGGGAGCAGTACTTC. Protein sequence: CASSRVPSGTDPREQYF.